The T cell receptor beta chain under discussion was sequenced for a study of blood T cell repertoires in COVID-19. Seattle enrolled patients during active infection and tracked them longitudinally. Germline-derived CDR1 and CDR2 are MNHEY and SVGEGT. V was shortened by 4 bases and J by 0 bases, with 13 bases between the two germline ends. The CDR3 runs to 16 residues. Original handling: Amplification of reference gene primers provided the estimated nucleated cell counts. The data were produced by immunoSEQ multiplex PCR, yet TCRdb's version contains in-frame clones alone and is incomplete. That table is the source of V, J and clone size, and D and trimming were worked out from the DNA. The table lists hundreds of thousands of clones, around 89% of them singletons.

The sequencing sample was made of peripheral blood. The clonotype originates from a woman aged 25 to 45 with COVID-19, enrolled during active disease. The chain uses TRBV6-2 or TRBV6-3 and TRBJ2-1, with D perhaps TRBD2 (6 bases). The CDR3 loop reads CASSSQAGISYNEQFF. Here the CDR3 DNA reads TGTGCCAGCAGTTCTCAGGCGGGAATCTCCTACAATGAGCAGTTCTTC.